This T cell receptor (beta chain) was recorded in a study of T cell responses to AZD1222 COVID-19 vaccine. The germline CDR1 and CDR2 sequences are KGHDR and SFDVKD. The CDR3 extends over 17 amino acids. Trimming took 0 bases from V and 2 from J; bases not matched to a gene: 5. Study-wide results and limits: Baseline serostatus was positive in only 5 to 7 AZD1222 recipients. No day 14 peak samples; only post-peak repertoires were characterized. The reported proportion of spike-specific TCRs targeting unmutated variant regions was nearly half.

The data were produced by immunoSEQ multiplex PCR, yet TCRdb's version contains in-frame clones alone and is incomplete. The sample shows 120,000 or so clones, 75% to 95% of them seen only once. Comments on this clone: Antigen specificity is unknown.

The sequences come from peripheral blood, collected on day 0 of AZD1222 vaccination. The receptor comes from an adult in good health. The chain combines TRBV24-1 with TRBJ2-1; 8 nucleotides align to TRBD2. In DNA, the CDR3 is TGTGCCACCAGTGATTTGCCCAGCGGGAGACCCTACAATGAGCAGTTCTTC. Translating gives CATSDLPSGRPYNEQFF.